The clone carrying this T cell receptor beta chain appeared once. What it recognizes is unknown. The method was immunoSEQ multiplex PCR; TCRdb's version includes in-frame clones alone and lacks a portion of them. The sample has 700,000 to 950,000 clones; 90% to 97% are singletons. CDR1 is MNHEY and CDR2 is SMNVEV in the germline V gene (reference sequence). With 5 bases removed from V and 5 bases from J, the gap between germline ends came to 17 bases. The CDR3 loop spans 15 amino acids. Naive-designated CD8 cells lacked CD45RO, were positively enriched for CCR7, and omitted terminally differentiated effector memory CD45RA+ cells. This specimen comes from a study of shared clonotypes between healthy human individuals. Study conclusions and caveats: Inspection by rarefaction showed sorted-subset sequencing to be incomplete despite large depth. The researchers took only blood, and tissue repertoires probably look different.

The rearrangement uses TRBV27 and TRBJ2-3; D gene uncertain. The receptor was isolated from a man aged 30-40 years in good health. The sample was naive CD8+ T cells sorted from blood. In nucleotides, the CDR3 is TGTGCCAGCAGTCTAGAGATAAGCGAGGTAGATACGCAGTATTTT. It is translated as CASSLEISEVDTQYF.